This is a list of T cell receptor beta chains from one sample in a study of blood T cell repertoires in COVID-19. Sequenced by immunoSEQ multiplex PCR; TCRdb stores in-frame clones only, minus some. The data hold about 270,000 clones, with 70% to 90% observed a single time. Sequencing input: PBMCs or T cells enriched from blood (not recorded which). These receptors came from a woman between 25 and 40 years old with acute COVID-19. Both conserved end residues are part of each CDR3. The D gene is left open where the match is weak. Expanded clones get a size class; other rows say once, few or many, or leave the size out.

D gene	J gene	clone size	V gene	CDR3 DNA	CDR3 protein
TRBD1	TRBJ2-7	.	TRBV30	TGTGCCTGGGGACAGGGTTTAGGGCAGTACTTC	CAWGQGLGQYF
TRBD1	TRBJ2-7	.	TRBV5-4	TGTGCCAGCAGCTTGTATCCCGCAGGGGGCGCAGAGGTGCAGTACTTC	CASSLYPAGGAEVQYF
TRBD1	TRBJ1-5	.	TRBV10-3	TGTGCCATCAGTGAGTCAAGGACAGGGGGAGGTCATCAGCCCCAGCATTTT	CAISESRTGGGHQPQHF
TRBD1	TRBJ2-3	.	TRBV10-3	TGTGCCATCAGTCCGGGACAGGGTGTTTCGGGGACAGATACGCAGTATTTT	CAISPGQGVSGTDTQYF
.	TRBJ1-3	.	TRBV9	TGTGCCAGCAGCCCACCCGTCGGGAAGAAGGGAAACACCATATATTTT	CASSPPVGKKGNTIYF
.	TRBJ2-1	.	TRBV10-1	TGCGCCAGCAGTGAGTCTAGTTCCTATGAGCAGTTCTTC	CASSESSSYEQFF
TRBD1	TRBJ1-4	.	TRBV28	TGTGCCAGCAGTTTGTCGGACAGGGTTTCTGAAAAACTGTTTTTT	CASSLSDRVSEKLFF
.	TRBJ2-5	.	TRBV30	TGTGCCTGGAGTGTACTCTCGGGGGAGACCCAGTACTTC	CAWSVLSGETQYF
.	TRBJ2-7	once	TRBV9	TGTGCCAGCAGCGTAGGAGCGAGCGGCGTGGGGGAGCAGTACTTC	CASSVGASGVGEQYF
.	TRBJ1-5	few	TRBV3-1/TRBV3-2	TGTGCCAGCAGCCAAGATGCAGGCACCTATCAGCCCCAGCATTTT	CASSQDAGTYQPQHF
.	TRBJ2-7	once	TRBV5-1	TGCGCCAGCAGCTTGGCCCCGAGCCTCCAACCGGGCGAGCAGTACTTC	CASSLAPSLQPGEQYF
.	TRBJ1-2	.	TRBV9	TGTGCCAGCAGCGTACAGGAATATGGCTACACCTTC	CASSVQEYGYTF
.	TRBJ1-4	.	TRBV29-1	TGCAGCGTTGAGGAGGGAGGGTTTAGTGAAAAACTGTTTTTT	CSVEEGGFSEKLFF
.	TRBJ2-7	.	TRBV4-1	TGCGCCAGCAGCCACATAACAGGGCGCTACGAGCAGTACTTC	CASSHITGRYEQYF
.	TRBJ1-6	.	TRBV5-5	TGTGCCAGCAGGGGAAGCGGTAATTCACCCCTCCACTTT	CASRGSGNSPLHF
.	TRBJ2-3	once	TRBV3-1/TRBV3-2	TGTGCCAGCAGCCAAGAGTTTGGGACTTACACAGATACGCAGTATTTT	CASSQEFGTYTDTQYF
TRBD1	TRBJ2-7	.	TRBV27	TGTGCCAGCAGTTTACCCCGGGACAGGGGAGGCTCCTACGAGCAGTACTTC	CASSLPRDRGGSYEQYF
.	TRBJ2-7	.	TRBV12-3/TRBV12-4	TGTGCCAGCAGCTACTCAGGGTTTTACGAGCAGTACTTC	CASSYSGFYEQYF
.	TRBJ2-7	.	TRBV3-1/TRBV3-2	TGTGCCAGCAGCCAAGCCCAGCGGGCGGACTACGAGCAGTACTTC	CASSQAQRADYEQYF
.	TRBJ1-3	.	TRBV21-1	TGTGCCAGCAGCAAAGGACAGTTTAGCCCTGGAAACACCATATATTTT	CASSKGQFSPGNTIYF
.	TRBJ1-2	.	TRBV5-1	TGCGCCAGCAGCCAAGCTACAGGGACGGATGGCTACACCTTC	CASSQATGTDGYTF
TRBD1	TRBJ2-1	.	TRBV18	TGTGCCAGCTCACCACCTCTGGACAGGGTCAACAATGAGCAGTTCTTC	CASSPPLDRVNNEQFF
.	TRBJ2-7	.	TRBV27	TGTGCCAGCAGTTTAGGCCACGAGCAGTACTTC	CASSLGHEQYF
TRBD1	TRBJ2-7	.	TRBV7-9	TGTGCCAGCAGCCGGGACAGGCTTACCTACGAGCAGTACTTC	CASSRDRLTYEQYF
TRBD1	TRBJ2-7	.	TRBV6-2/TRBV6-3	TGTGCCAGCAGTTATGGACAGGGGTCGTACGAGCAGTACTTC	CASSYGQGSYEQYF
.	TRBJ1-2	.	TRBV21-1	TGTGCCAGCAGCAAAATTGGGCGGGGCTGGGATGGCTACACCTTC	CASSKIGRGWDGYTF
.	TRBJ2-3	.	TRBV21-1	TGTGCCAGCAGCAAAACTCGGGACAGATTCACAGATACGCAGTATTTT	CASSKTRDRFTDTQYF